Below, one T cell receptor (beta chain) is given with its context. Antigen: not known. The entry originates in a study of cytomegalovirus exposure and HLA in healthy donors. Study overall: One earlier analysis, a look at 150 million to 200 million T cells, found some 100 million unique TCR beta sequences.

A multiplex PCR was run with 60 Vbeta primers and 13 Jbeta primers. This table comes from immunoSEQ multiplex PCR, and its TCRdb copy is limited to in-frame clones, with some not included. The sample consists of more than 110,000 clones, around 81% of them appearing once. Notes on the study in general: In vitro assays verified that three CMV-associated chains recognized CMV antigens specifically. Versus the approximately 700-donor mean, an Asian-associated ancestry cluster reportedly showed fewer N-insertions in a later analysis. Immune exposure data for these donors was limited to CMV serostatus.

Trimming shortened V by 5 bases and J by 3 bases, and 16 bases separated the two germline ends. CDR3 length: 16 amino acids. Germline assignment: CDR1 MGHRA and CDR2 YSYEKL. The receptor was isolated from a man in his fifties or sixties in good health and CMV-seronegative. The chain uses TRBV4-1 and TRBJ1-4; tentatively, D is TRBD1 (5 bases). The sample taken for sequencing was PBMCs. CDR3 sequence: CASSERFLQANEKLFF. The CDR3 bases are TGCGCCAGCAGCGAAAGATTTTTACAGGCTAATGAAAAACTGTTTTTT.